The rows below give T cell receptor beta chains drawn from one sample of a study of T cell repertoires in cytomegalovirus infection. A single record per CDR3 protein comes from TCRdb applying MiXCR to the reads. Altogether 900,000 to 950,000 distinct CDR3 sequences are present, 25% to 40% being singletons, with the ten largest covering around an eighth. Which antigens these TCRs recognize remains unknown. The sequencing here drew on cultured CD8+ T cells from PBMCs, taken from culture after CMV antigen stimulation. These receptor sequences come from a human donor in good health (CMV status not recorded). Some clones in this sample may be carry-over from other donors' samples. The CDR3 runs from the conserved cysteine through the conserved F or W. The D gene is left open where the match is weak. The size of a clone is reported for some rows only, either as once, few or many, or as a class for expanded clones.

size | J | V | D | CDR3 | DNA
NA | TRBJ1-3 | TRBV6-1 | NA | CASSEGAGIGNTIYF | TGTGCCAGCAGTGAAGGGGCAGGGATTGGAAACACCATATATTTT
once | TRBJ2-2 | TRBV12-5 | NA | CASGFQTVEGTGELYF | TGTGCTAGCGGTTTTCAGACCGTCGAAGGCACCGGGGAGCTGTATTTT
once | TRBJ2-2 | TRBV7-3 | NA | CASSEIPNTGELFF | TGTGCCAGCAGCGAGATACCGAACACCGGGGAGCTGTTTTTT
NA | TRBJ1-4 | TRBV27 | NA | CAKPPGPLNEKLFF | TGTGCCAAGCCACCGGGACCGCTTAATGAAAAACTGTTTTTT
few | TRBJ2-3 | TRBV4-2 | TRBD2 | CASSQVSLLAGGDLSTDTQYF | TGTGCCAGCAGCCAAGTATCCCTATTAGCGGGGGGGGACCTGAGCACAGATACGCAGTATTTT
few | TRBJ2-1 | TRBV12-3/TRBV12-4 | TRBD2 | CASRGTSGASGSYNEQFF | TGTGCCAGCAGGGGGACTAGCGGGGCTTCAGGTTCCTACAATGAGCAGTTCTTC
NA | TRBJ2-3 | TRBV2 | NA | CASGRPSRDTQYF | TGTGCCAGCGGACGCCCAAGTCGGGATACGCAGTATTTT
NA | TRBJ1-2 | TRBV6-1 | TRBD1 | CASSDDRGWNGYTF | TGTGCCAGCAGTGACGACAGGGGGTGGAATGGCTACACCTTC
NA | TRBJ1-6 | TRBV5-1 | NA | CASSLPGHNYNSPLHF | TGCGCCAGCAGCTTACCCGGGCACAACTATAATTCACCCCTCCACTTT
NA | TRBJ2-2 | TRBV7-9 | TRBD1 | CASSTDRGGELFF | TGTGCCAGCAGCACGGACAGGGGCGGGGAGCTGTTTTTT
once | TRBJ1-4 | TRBV20-1 | TRBD1 | CSTLDRVQEKLFF | TGCAGTACCCTGGACAGGGTACAGGAAAAACTGTTTTTT